The 28 T cell receptor beta chains presented below share a single source sample, sequenced in a study of beta chain features in type 1 diabetes. The antigens these receptors bind are not known. Every bit of the isolated RNA underwent reverse transcription, so sequencing read expressed TCRB transcripts. Assay: immunoSEQ multiplex PCR; the TCRdb copy retains only in-frame clones and omits some. The table lists 120,000 or so clones, around 15% of them singletons. Study results and limitations: Type 1 diabetes patients had moderately but significantly shorter TCRB CDR3s in all four CD4+ subsets.

Sequences were obtained from central memory CD4+ T cells from blood. Every receptor here comes from a man aged 18 to 29 with type 1 diabetes.

This sequence joins TRBV2 and TRBJ1-2, with 7 bases fitting TRBD1. The germline V gene has CDR1 SNHLY and CDR2 FYNNEI. V lost 6 bases to trimming and J lost 5 bases; unmatched junction nucleotides: 6. The CDR3 has 13 amino acids. CDR3 amino acids: CASSPDRVYGYTF. CDR3 nucleotide sequence: TGTGCCAGCAGCCCCGACAGGGTGTATGGCTACACCTTC.

The chain uses TRBV7-2 and TRBJ2-2; possible D gene TRBD1, 6 bases. The CDR3 totals 15 residues. CDR1 and CDR2 (germline): SGHTA, FQGNSA. Trimming removed 2 bases at V and 2 bases at J, with 9 bases between. The CDR3 DNA follows: TGTGCCAGCAGCTTAAGACAGGACAACACCGGGGAGCTGTTTTTT. Its protein product is CASSLRQDNTGELFF.

In its sample, this clone was seen a few times. This chain links TRBV5-1 with TRBJ2-6, with unresolved D. Per the germline V gene, CDR1 is SGHRS and CDR2 is YFSETQ. The CDR3 length is 15 residues. V was shortened by 3 bases and J by 1 base, with 8 bases between the two germline ends. Written as DNA, the CDR3 is TGCGCCAGCAGCTCGACCTTGTCTGGGGCCAACGTCCTGACTTTC. Translation gives CASSSTLSGANVLTF.

The CDR3 region has the DNA TGTGCCAGCAGCACCTATGGAGGTGAGCAGTTCTTC. Translating it yields CASSTYGGEQFF. The chain has TRBV7-6 and TRBJ2-1; tentatively, D is TRBD2 (5 bases). Looked up from germline, CDR1 is SGHVS and CDR2 is FNYEAQ. The CDR3 contains 12 residues. Trimming stripped 5 bases from V and 9 bases from J, with 11 bases between.

This clone turned up a few times. The sample carries other DNA sequences with the same CDR3. The chain employs TRBV19 and TRBJ2-1, with D possibly matching TRBD2 (6 bases). V lost 7 bases to trimming and J lost 3 bases, with 19 bases between them. The CDR3 has 16 amino acids. Germline CDR1 reads LNHDA; CDR2 reads SQIVND (reference sequence). The CDR3 spells CASTPGGGALYNEQFF. The CDR3 DNA sequence: TGTGCCAGTACCCCTGGCGGCGGGGCCCTCTACAATGAGCAGTTCTTC. The full variable domain, with the rest looked up from reference TRBV19 and TRBJ2-1, is DGGITQSPKYLFRKEGQNVTLSCEQNLNHDAMYWYRQDPGQGLRLIYYSQIVNDFQKGDIAEGYSVSREKKESFPLTVTSAQKNPTAFYLCASTPGGGALYNEQFFGPGTRLTVL.

This clone was detected only a few times. The chain joins TRBV29-1 to TRBJ1-3, with a possible D match to TRBD1 (6 bases). This CDR3 has 13 amino acids. CDR1 and CDR2 (germline): SQVTM, ANQGSEA. Trimming took off 6 bases at V and 2 bases at J, with 11 bases between the two ends. CDR3 DNA sequence: TGCAGCGTCCAGGGGCGCCCTGGAAACACCATATATTTT. Amino acid sequence: CSVQGRPGNTIYF.

V gene TRBV6-5 combines with J gene TRBJ2-2, with no clear D. V lost 4 bases and J 7 bases, leaving 13 bases between the germline ends. The length of the CDR3 is 14 residues. Germline-derived CDR1 and CDR2 are MNHEY and SVGAGI. DNA for the CDR3: TGTGCCAGCAGTTCCCCCGAGATTGGCGGGGAGCTGTTTTTT. Its protein product is CASSSPEIGGELFF.

This chain connects TRBV7-2 to TRBJ1-2; TRBD1 matches at 7 bases. Per the germline V gene, CDR1 is SGHTA and CDR2 is FQGNSA. This CDR3 has 15 residues. The V and J ends lost 5 bases and 0 bases, in that order; junction bases with no gene match: 6. CDR3 in DNA: TGTGCCAGCAGCCGACAGGGCTCCGCTAACTATGGCTACACCTTC. Protein sequence: CASSRQGSANYGYTF.

V and J are TRBV2 and TRBJ2-2, with 7 bases lining up with TRBD1. CDR1 is SNHLY and CDR2 is FYNNEI in the germline V gene. Trimming took 5 bases from V and 1 from J; bases not matched to a gene: 7. The CDR3 consists of 16 residues. DNA of the CDR3: TGTGCCAGCAGTACCTCCACAGGGGAGAACACCGGGGAGCTGTTTTTT. This translates into CASSTSTGENTGELFF.

The V call is TRBV4-3, the J call TRBJ2-7, with 9 bases lining up with TRBD1. Germline V lookup: CDR1 LGHNA, CDR2 YSLEER. The CDR3 runs 19 residues. V shed 1 base and J 6 bases; nucleotides not matched to a gene: 19. The CDR3 bases are TGCGCCAGCAGCCAAGTAGATCCGGGACAGGGAGGAGATACTGGCGAGCAGTACTTC. It encodes CASSQVDPGQGGDTGEQYF.

This clone was counted between two and nine times. The gene calls are TRBV5-1 and TRBJ2-3; D ambiguous. From germline, CDR1 is SGHRS and CDR2 YFSETQ. Trimming cost V 4 bases and J 2 bases, with 8 bases left between them. There are 13 residues in the CDR3. CDR3 residues: CASSRTLTDTQYF. In DNA, the CDR3 is TGCGCCAGCAGCAGGACCCTCACAGATACGCAGTATTTT.

This chain connects TRBV9 to TRBJ2-1; D ambiguous. The CDR3 is 11 amino acids. From germline, CDR1 is SGDLS and CDR2 YYNGEE. V lost 2 bases and J 7 bases, leaving 4 bases between the germline ends. CDR3 amino acids: CASSVRNEQFF. The CDR3 coding sequence is TGTGCCAGCAGCGTCAGAAATGAGCAGTTCTTC. Complete variable domain (other parts from reference TRBV9 and TRBJ2-1): DSGVTQTPKHLITATGQRVTLRCSPRSGDLSVYWYQQSLDQGLQFLIQYYNGEERAKGNILERFSAQQFPDLHSELNLSSLELGDSALYFCASSVRNEQFFGPGTRLTVL.

This clone was counted a few times. The chain has TRBV6-6 and TRBJ1-1; no definite D call. The CDR3 runs 13 residues. Germline CDR1 reads MNHNY; CDR2 reads SVGAGI (reference sequence). V was shortened by 6 bases and J by 4 bases, with 12 bases between the two germline ends. CDR3 residues: CASSPLRFTEAFF. The CDR3 bases are TGTGCCAGCAGCCCCTTACGATTCACTGAAGCTTTCTTT.

A remark on this clone: The likely explanation is a read error, given a far larger clone one base away. This rearrangement joins TRBV7-9 to TRBJ2-2, with D maybe TRBD1 (6 bases). The germline gives CDR1 SEHNR, CDR2 FQNEAQ (reference sequence). The length of the CDR3 is 15 residues. V lost 5 bases and J 4 bases, leaving 14 bases between the germline ends. The CDR3 region has the DNA TGTGCCAGCAGCGCGCCTTTACAGGGCACCGGGGAGCTGTTTTTT. Translated: CASSAPLQGTGELFF.

This clone was seen a few times. The chain uses TRBV14 and TRBJ2-5; perhaps D is TRBD1 or TRBD2 (5 bases each). Germline V lookup: CDR1 SGHDN, CDR2 FVKESK. The V gene lost 1 base and the J gene lost 5 bases, with 8 bases spanning the gap. The CDR3 length is 13 residues. CDR3 sequence: CASSQAGTETQYF. CDR3 in DNA: TGTGCCAGCAGCCAAGCAGGGACGGAGACCCAGTACTTC.

The chain uses TRBV27 and TRBJ1-1, with D unresolved. Looked up from germline, CDR1 is MNHEY and CDR2 is SMNVEV (reference sequence). The CDR3 is made up of 13 amino acids. V lost 9 bases, J lost 5 bases, and 16 bases lay in between. CDR3 sequence reads: CARGSGCWTEAFF. DNA of the CDR3: TGTGCCAGGGGGAGTGGATGTTGGACTGAAGCTTTCTTT.

The gene calls are TRBV7-2 and TRBJ2-7; 7 bases map to TRBD1. CDR3 length: 15 amino acids. CDR1 and CDR2 from the germline V gene are SGHTA and FQGNSA. V shed 0 bases and J 2 bases; nucleotides not matched to a gene: 4. CDR3 sequence: CASSLASQGAYEQYF. DNA of the CDR3: TGTGCCAGCAGCTTAGCTTCCCAGGGGGCCTACGAGCAGTACTTC.

The chain uses TRBV7-8 and TRBJ1-6; 9 nucleotides agree with TRBD1. The CDR3 has 15 amino acids. Germline values: CDR1 SGHVS, CDR2 FQNEAQ. Unmatched junction bases numbered 7, after V lost 5 bases and J lost 8 bases. The DNA of the CDR3 is TGTGCCAGCAGCACGGGACAGGGTGGGCATTCACCCCTCCACTTT. This sequence encodes CASSTGQGGHSPLHF.

There are a few counts of this clone. The rearrangement uses TRBV7-9 and TRBJ2-5, with D possibly being TRBD2 (5 bases). Germline V gives CDR1 SEHNR, CDR2 FQNEAQ (reference sequence). Trimming left V 2 bases short and J 0 bases short, with 13 bases between. The CDR3 runs 16 residues. In nucleotides, the CDR3 is TGTGCCAGCAGCTTAATGGGGAGCGGATACCAAGAGACCCAGTACTTC. Protein product: CASSLMGSGYQETQYF.

The chain has TRBV6-1 and TRBJ2-7; D is ambiguous. The V and J ends lost 7 bases and 2 bases respectively, with 15 bases between them. CDR1 is MNHNS and CDR2 is SASEGT in the germline V gene. The CDR3 runs to 14 residues. The CDR3 loop is CASMISDNAYEQYF. In DNA, the CDR3 is TGTGCCAGCATGATCTCTGATAATGCCTACGAGCAGTACTTC.

V gene TRBV4-2 combines with J gene TRBJ2-2, with D hard to call. The V and J ends lost 4 bases and 0 bases respectively, with 6 bases between them. The CDR3 contains 14 residues. Germline V gives CDR1 LGHNA, CDR2 YNFKEQ. DNA of the CDR3: TGTGCCAGCAGCCTAATGCCGAACACCGGGGAGCTGTTTTTT. The encoded protein is CASSLMPNTGELFF.

This chain joins TRBV5-4 and TRBJ2-3; D is undetermined. Trimming removed 4 bases from V and 2 bases from J, with 5 bases in between. The CDR3 covers 12 residues. From germline, CDR1 is SGHNT and CDR2 YYREEE (reference sequence). For the CDR3, the DNA is TGTGCCAGCAGCCAACTCACAGATACGCAGTATTTT. This translates into CASSQLTDTQYF.

The chain recombines TRBV30 with TRBJ1-1; D is uncertain. The V and J ends lost 4 bases and 1 base respectively, with 10 bases between them. The germline V gene has CDR1 GTSNPN and CDR2 SVGIG (reference sequence). The CDR3 length is 13 residues. The DNA for the CDR3 is TGTGCCTGGAATGGGCAGCCGAACACTGAAGCTTTCTTT. It yields the protein CAWNGQPNTEAFF.

This chain links TRBV7-2 with TRBJ2-7, with D tentatively TRBD1 (6 bases). V lost 5 bases to trimming and J lost 2 bases, with 16 bases between them. The length of the CDR3 is 15 residues. CDR1 and CDR2 from the germline V gene are SGHTA and FQGNSA. CDR3 in amino acids: CASSEAGTPPYEQYF. DNA of the CDR3: TGTGCCAGCAGCGAAGCCGGGACACCTCCCTACGAGCAGTACTTC.

The CDR3 DNA reads TGTGCCAGCAGTGAGAGCACAGATACGCAGTATTTT. Its translation: CASSESTDTQYF. The chain links TRBV7-3 to TRBJ2-3; D remains ambiguous. Trimming left V 6 bases short and J 0 bases short, with 4 bases between. This CDR3 is 12 amino acids long. Germline lookup yields CDR1 SGHTA and CDR2 FQGTGA.

V is TRBV27 and J is TRBJ2-1, with 9 bases lining up with TRBD2. There are 15 residues in the CDR3. Per the germline V gene, CDR1 is MNHEY and CDR2 is SMNVEV (reference sequence). The V and J ends lost 3 bases and 6 bases, in that order; junction bases with no gene match: 6. CDR3 amino acids: CASSFSAGGTNEQFF. CDR3 bases: TGTGCCAGCAGTTTCTCAGCGGGGGGAACCAATGAGCAGTTCTTC.

This chain connects TRBV6-5 to TRBJ2-2; a possible D gene is TRBD1 (6 bases). The CDR3 spans 14 residues. Germline V lookup: CDR1 MNHEY, CDR2 SVGAGI. Trimming left V 5 bases short and J 1 base short, with 8 bases between. This CDR3 reads CASSPTGNTGELFF. Written as DNA, the CDR3 is TGTGCCAGCAGTCCGACAGGGAACACCGGGGAGCTGTTTTTT.

In DNA, the CDR3 is TGTGCCAGCAGTGGGGCATCTCACACAGATACGCAGTATTTT. Translated: CASSGASHTDTQYF. V and J are TRBV6-6 and TRBJ2-3, with a weak D call TRBD1 (5 bases). V lost 5 bases, J lost 2 bases, and 11 bases lay in between. CDR3 length: 14 residues. Germline values: CDR1 MNHNY, CDR2 SVGAGI (reference sequence).